The 17 T cell receptor beta chains below were found in one sample sequenced in a study of blood T cell repertoires in COVID-19. Sequencing used immunoSEQ multiplex PCR; TCRdb keeps in-frame clones, though not all of them. The top ten hold 2% to 3% of the sample, which has 210,000 or so clones, approximately 90% seen once. The sequenced sample consisted of peripheral blood. Receptor source: a man younger than 40 with COVID-19, enrolled during active disease.

The genes are TRBV5-8 and TRBJ1-1; D uncertain. This CDR3 has 11 amino acids. CDR1 and CDR2 (germline): SGHTS, YDEGEE. Trimming pared 6 bases from V and 8 bases from J, leaving 11 bases between. The CDR3, as DNA: TGTGCCAGCAACCGGAGAGTGGAAGCTTTCTTT. Protein: CASNRRVEAFF. Using reference TRBV5-8 and TRBJ1-1 for the parts outside the CDR3, the full variable domain is EAGVTQSPTHLIKTRGQQATLRCSPISGHTSVYWYQQALGLGLQFLLWYDEGEERNRGNFPPRFSGRQFPNYSSELNVNALELEDSALYLCASNRRVEAFFGQGTRLTVV.

V usage is TRBV10-3 and J usage is TRBJ1-6; 7 nucleotides match TRBD1. This CDR3 is 12 amino acids long. Per the germline V gene, CDR1 is ENHRY and CDR2 is SYGVKD. CDR3 DNA sequence: TGTGCGGGACAGAACTATAATTCACCCCTCCACTTT. It translates to CAGQNYNSPLHF.

The rearrangement links TRBV3-1 (or the pseudogene TRBV3-2) to TRBJ2-4, with a weak D call TRBD2 (6 bases). This CDR3 region has 13 residues. Deletions cut 4 bases from V and 3 bases from J, with 7 bases between. Germline-derived CDR1 and CDR2 are LGHDT and YNNKEL (reference sequence). CDR3 sequence reads: CASSLGGKNIQYF. CDR3 sequence (DNA): TGTGCCAGCAGCCTGGGGGGCAAAAACATTCAGTACTTC.

In its sample, this clone was seen many times. V and J are TRBV5-5 and TRBJ1-1; a weak D match, TRBD1 (6 bases). Germline lookup yields CDR1 SGHKS and CDR2 YYEKEE (reference sequence). The CDR3 spans 15 residues. V was pared by 1 base and J by 0 bases, with 10 bases between. CDR3 in amino acids: CASSLYQGMNTEAFF. The CDR3 region has the DNA TGTGCCAGCAGCTTGTATCAGGGGATGAACACTGAAGCTTTCTTT.

This chain links TRBV14 with TRBJ1-1; 8 bases are shared with TRBD1. Trimming took 3 bases from V and 4 from J; bases not matched to a gene: 10. The length of the CDR3 is 16 residues. Looked up from germline, CDR1 is SGHDN and CDR2 is FVKESK. The CDR3 loop reads CASSQDRVGLGTEAFF. The CDR3 DNA reads TGTGCCAGCAGCCAGGACAGGGTGGGACTCGGCACTGAAGCTTTCTTT.

This clone has a count of ten or more. The chain is built from TRBV7-2 and TRBJ1-2; 9 nucleotides agree with TRBD1. CDR3 size: 15 residues. Looked up from germline, CDR1 is SGHTA and CDR2 is FQGNSA. Germline trimming cut 4 bases from V and 8 bases from J; bases unmatched to any gene: 11. CDR3 protein: CASSSVTGTGYGYTF. In nucleotides, the CDR3 is TGTGCCAGCAGCTCCGTAACCGGGACAGGGTACGGCTACACCTTC.

V usage is TRBV21-1 and J usage is TRBJ1-5. TRBV21-1 is described as a pseudogene. The CDR3 length is 20 residues. This chain's CDR3 is CASSSKRDRAGDYSNQPQHF. In DNA, the CDR3 is TGTGCCAGCAGCTCTAAGCGGGACCGGGCAGGGGATTATAGCAATCAGCCCCAGCATTTT.

The J gene is TRBJ1-6, the V gene TRBV6-1; 9 bases fit TRBD1. This CDR3 is built from 16 residues. Germline V gene sequence: CDR1 MNHNS, CDR2 SASEGT. Trimming removed 3 bases from V and 6 bases from J; junction bases left unmatched: 6. The CDR3 nucleotides read TGTGCCAGCAGTGACCTACAGGGGGCGGGTAATTCACCCCTCCACTTT. Its translation: CASSDLQGAGNSPLHF.

This chain links TRBV19 with TRBJ1-4; a weak D match, TRBD1 (5 bases). Trimming took 7 bases from V and 8 from J, leaving 23 bases between them. The CDR3 is 16 residues long. From germline, CDR1 is LNHDA and CDR2 SQIVND (reference sequence). This CDR3 is CASTFLRDPGVEKLFF. Written as DNA, the CDR3 is TGTGCCAGTACCTTCCTCCGGGACCCGGGGGTCGAAAAACTGTTTTTT.

The J gene is TRBJ1-3, the V gene TRBV27, with D possibly matching TRBD1 (5 bases). With 4 bases removed from V and 0 bases from J, the gap between germline ends came to 16 bases. CDR1 is MNHEY and CDR2 is SMNVEV in the germline V gene (reference sequence). The CDR3 length is 17 residues. The CDR3 DNA reads as TGTGCCAGCAGTTCGACAGAATCGGGCACCTCTGGAAACACCATATATTTT. It yields the protein CASSSTESGTSGNTIYF.

The chain combines TRBV19 with TRBJ1-5; D not certain. This CDR3 has 15 residues. Trimming took 3 bases from V and 0 from J, leaving 9 bases between them. Germline V gene lookup returns CDR1 LNHDA and CDR2 SQIVND (reference sequence). For the CDR3, the DNA is TGTGCCAGTAGTATGGCCCGTGATAGCAATCAGCCCCAGCATTTT. Residues: CASSMARDSNQPQHF. The full variable domain, rest sourced from reference TRBV19 and TRBJ1-5, is DGGITQSPKYLFRKEGQNVTLSCEQNLNHDAMYWYRQDPGQGLRLIYYSQIVNDFQKGDIAEGYSVSREKKESFPLTVTSAQKNPTAFYLCASSMARDSNQPQHFGDGTRLSIL.

This rearrangement joins TRBV29-1 to TRBJ1-2; no reliable D call. Germline V gene lookup returns CDR1 SQVTM and CDR2 ANQGSEA. The CDR3 totals 11 residues. V was trimmed by 4 bases and J by 7 bases, leaving 10 bases between them. DNA for the CDR3: TGCAGCGTTGTTACAGCTGGTGGCTACACCTTC. Translating it yields CSVVTAGGYTF.

This clone was picked up one time. CDR3 coding DNA: TGTGCCACCAGTGATTTATACAGGGAGGGTGGCAATGAGCAGTTCTTC. Translation gives CATSDLYREGGNEQFF. The chain uses TRBV24-1 and TRBJ2-1, with D perhaps matching TRBD2 (7 bases). Trimming left V 1 base short and J 6 bases short, with 15 bases between. CDR1 and CDR2 (germline): KGHDR, SFDVKD. The CDR3 length is 16 residues.

The genes are TRBV5-6 and TRBJ1-1; D possibly corresponds to TRBD1 (5 bases). The CDR3 length is 12 residues. Trimming pared 4 bases from V and 6 bases from J, leaving 10 bases between. Germline loops: CDR1 SGHDT, CDR2 YYEEEE. CDR3 DNA sequence: TGTGCCAGCAGCCGGGGGGAGGCTGAAGCTTTCTTT. Translation gives CASSRGEAEAFF.

V is TRBV4-2 and J is TRBJ2-5; TRBD2 matches 8 bases. Germline assignment: CDR1 LGHNA and CDR2 YNFKEQ. V shed 5 bases, J shed 3 bases, and the junction held 8 bases outside the gene matches. This CDR3 region has 15 residues. CDR3 DNA: TGTGCCAGCAGCTATCGCGGGGGGAAAGAAGAGACCCAGTACTTC. Translation gives CASSYRGGKEETQYF.

The V and J genes are TRBV7-2 and TRBJ2-5, with D possibly matching TRBD1 (5 bases). V was pared by 6 bases and J by 6 bases, with 11 bases between. This CDR3 contains 12 residues. CDR1 SGHTA and CDR2 FQGNSA come from the germline V gene. The CDR3 DNA reads TGTGCCAGCAGGTCAGGGTTTCAGACCCAGTACTTC. Translation gives CASRSGFQTQYF.

The chain recombines TRBV7-9 with TRBJ1-1; no reliable D call. CDR1 is SEHNR and CDR2 is FQNEAQ in the germline V gene (reference sequence). The CDR3 totals 12 residues. Trimming cost V 0 bases and J 4 bases, with 3 bases left between them. The CDR3 sequence is CASSLAVTEAFF. The CDR3 nucleotides are TGTGCCAGCAGCTTAGCCGTCACTGAAGCTTTCTTT.